The 15 T cell receptor beta chains below were found in one sample sequenced in a study of blood T cells in healthy people across ages. Together with a sample-barcoded 5' primer, a J-beta primer mix was included in a second PCR lasting about 6 to 11 cycles. TCRdb ran MiXCR on the 5' RACE reads and lists one entry per CDR3 protein. The sample lists approximately 940,000 distinct CDR3 sequences, about 48% occurring once. Sequenced sample: blood. Source of these receptors: a man in his thirties or forties in good health.

The chain recombines TRBV4-1 with TRBJ1-5; no reliable D call. CDR1 and CDR2 from the germline V gene are MGHRA and YSYEKL. CDR3 length: 14 amino acids. Trimming shortened V by 1 base and J by 6 bases, and 10 bases separated the two germline ends. The CDR3 reads CASSQVAVGQPQHF. CDR3 nucleotides: TGCGCCAGCAGCCAAGTGGCCGTCGGTCAGCCCCAGCATTTT.

The CDR3 region is CASSLQRGGWDTQYF. The DNA of the CDR3 is TGTGCCAGCAGCTTACAGCGGGGGGGCTGGGATACGCAGTATTTT. This rearrangement joins TRBV7-2 to TRBJ2-3, with 10 nucleotides matching TRBD2. Trimming took 2 bases from V and 6 from J; bases not matched to a gene: 5. CDR3 size: 15 residues. Looked up from germline, CDR1 is SGHTA and CDR2 is FQGNSA.

This clonotype was seen a handful of times. The CDR3 spells CAISGGQAANYGYTF. The CDR3, as DNA: TGTGCCATCAGTGGTGGACAGGCGGCTAACTATGGCTACACCTTC. The V gene is TRBV10-3, the J gene TRBJ1-2; 7 bases are a match to TRBD1. Germline values: CDR1 ENHRY, CDR2 SYGVKD. This CDR3 comprises 15 residues. Losses at the gene ends were 4 bases for V and 0 bases for J; bases not matched to a gene: 5.

As concerns this clonotype: The junction and the germline gene differ at one end; a read error may be behind it. The chain has TRBV2 and TRBJ2-1, with 11 bases lining up with TRBD2. CDR1 SNHLY and CDR2 FYNNEI come from the germline V gene. The CDR3 covers 15 residues. The CDR3 sequence: CASTEGTSGVNEQFF. The CDR3 region has the DNA TGTGCCAGCACTGAAGGGACTAGCGGAGTCAATGAGCAGTTCTTC.

This chain connects TRBV24-1 to TRBJ2-2; tentative D call: TRBD1 (6 bases). V dropped 9 bases and J dropped 7 bases, with 14 bases sitting between them. The CDR3 loop spans 13 amino acids. Germline V CDR1 and CDR2: KGHDR, SFDVKD. The chain's CDR3 is CATGDGGSGELFF. CDR3 sequence (DNA): TGTGCCACCGGGGATGGGGGCAGCGGGGAGCTGTTTTTT.

This chain links TRBV6-2 or TRBV6-3 with TRBJ1-5; D is ambiguous. With 0 bases removed from V and 5 bases from J, the gap between germline ends came to 14 bases. Germline CDR1 is MNHEY and CDR2 is SVGEGT. This CDR3 has 16 amino acids. The CDR3 spells CASSYSTSLSHQPQHF. The DNA for the CDR3 is TGTGCCAGCAGTTACTCGACAAGTCTTTCTCATCAGCCCCAGCATTTT.

J is TRBJ2-7 and V is TRBV6-5, with 9 positions matching TRBD1. The germline V gene has CDR1 MNHEY and CDR2 SVGAGI. Trimming removed 5 bases from V and 5 bases from J; junction bases left unmatched: 7. The CDR3 covers 14 residues. Here the CDR3 reads CASSDRDRADEQYF. CDR3 in DNA: TGTGCCAGCAGTGACCGGGACAGGGCGGACGAGCAGTACTTC.

This clonotype appeared once. CDR3 region: CASSYPSGRGEETQYF. The CDR3, as DNA: TGTGCCAGCAGTTACCCTAGCGGGCGGGGGGAAGAGACCCAGTACTTC. The chain has TRBV6-2 or TRBV6-3 and TRBJ2-5, with TRBD2 identical over 8 bases. V shed 2 bases and J 3 bases; nucleotides not matched to a gene: 8. This CDR3 is built from 16 residues. Per germline, CDR1 MNHEY and CDR2 SVGEGT.

Worth noting for this clonotype: A much larger clone sits a single nucleotide away, making a read error possible. The chain employs TRBV20-1 and TRBJ1-4; 11 bases map to TRBD1. The junction had 12 bases not matched to a gene; V was cut back by 5 bases and J by 10 bases. There are 15 residues in the CDR3. CDR1 is DFQATT and CDR2 is SNEGSKA in the germline V gene (reference sequence). The CDR3 loop reads CSAAPGTGGRVKLFF. CDR3 DNA: TGCAGTGCTGCCCCCGGGACAGGGGGTCGGGTAAAACTGTTTTTT.

The chain has TRBV6-1 and TRBJ1-1; D unclear. The CDR3 sequence is 17 residues long. Germline-derived CDR1 and CDR2 are MNHNS and SASEGT. The V and J ends lost 3 bases and 0 bases respectively, with 17 bases between them. CDR3 in DNA: TGTGCCAGCAGTGATTCTTTCGGCGGAATCTTGAACACTGAAGCTTTCTTT. It translates to CASSDSFGGILNTEAFF.

The V gene is TRBV29-1, the J gene TRBJ2-1; TRBD2 might be the D (6 bases). Per germline, CDR1 SQVTM and CDR2 ANQGSEA. The CDR3 consists of 12 residues. V lost 4 bases and J lost 5, with 9 bases in between. CDR3 nucleotides: TGCAGCGTTGGGCGCGGGAACAATGAGCAGTTCTTC. Translation: CSVGRGNNEQFF.

The chain employs TRBV20-1 and TRBJ1-1; 7 bases agree with TRBD1. After removal of 1 base from V and 11 bases from J, the junction contained 13 bases not matched to a gene. The CDR3 is made up of 14 amino acids. Per the germline V gene, CDR1 is DFQATT and CDR2 is SNEGSKA (reference sequence). The chain's CDR3 is CSARGPTGESAAFF. CDR3 DNA sequence: TGCAGTGCTAGAGGCCCAACAGGGGAGTCTGCGGCTTTCTTT.

This clonotype was detected many times. The V gene is TRBV28, the J gene TRBJ2-3; possible D gene TRBD2, 7 bases. From germline, CDR1 is MDHEN and CDR2 SYDVKM. Between the trimmed V and J ends, which lost 5 bases and 2 bases, there was a span of 8 bases. This CDR3 is built from 13 residues. CDR3: CASSGGATDTQYF. The CDR3 DNA is TGTGCCAGCAGTGGGGGGGCCACAGATACGCAGTATTTT.

This chain uses TRBV7-2 with TRBJ2-2; no clear D. V dropped 2 bases and J dropped 4 bases, with 8 bases sitting between them. CDR1 is SGHTA, CDR2 FQGNSA, per germline. The CDR3 is 14 residues long. DNA for the CDR3: TGTGCCAGCAGCTTACAGGTCGCCACCGGGGAGCTGTTTTTT. Protein product: CASSLQVATGELFF.

This chain connects TRBV27 to TRBJ1-1; TRBD1 is a possible D gene (5 bases). Germline V lookup: CDR1 MNHEY, CDR2 SMNVEV (reference sequence). The CDR3 runs 14 residues. Between the trimmed V and J ends, which lost 3 bases and 10 bases, there was a span of 18 bases. The CDR3 bases are TGTGCCAGCAGTTTTCTAGGGGAGATGAGATCAGCTTTCTTT. The encoded protein is CASSFLGEMRSAFF.